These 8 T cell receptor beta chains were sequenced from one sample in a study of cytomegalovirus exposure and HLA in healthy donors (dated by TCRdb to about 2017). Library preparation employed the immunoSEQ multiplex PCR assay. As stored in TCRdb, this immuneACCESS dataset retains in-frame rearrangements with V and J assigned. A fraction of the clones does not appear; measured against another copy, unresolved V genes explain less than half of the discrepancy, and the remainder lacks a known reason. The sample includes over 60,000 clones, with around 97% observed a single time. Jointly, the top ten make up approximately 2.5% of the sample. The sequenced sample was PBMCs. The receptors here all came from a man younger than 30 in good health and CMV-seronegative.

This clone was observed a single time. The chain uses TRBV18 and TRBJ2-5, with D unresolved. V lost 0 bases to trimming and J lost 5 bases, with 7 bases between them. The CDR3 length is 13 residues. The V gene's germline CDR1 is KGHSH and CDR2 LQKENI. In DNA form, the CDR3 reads TGTGCCAGCTCACCACCCTCCCGGGAGACCCAGTACTTC. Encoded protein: CASSPPSRETQYF.

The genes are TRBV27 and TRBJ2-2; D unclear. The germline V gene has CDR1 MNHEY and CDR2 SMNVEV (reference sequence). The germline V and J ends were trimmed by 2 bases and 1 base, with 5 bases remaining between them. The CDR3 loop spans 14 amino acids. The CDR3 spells CASSLERNTGELFF. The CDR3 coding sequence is TGTGCCAGCAGTTTAGAGCGGAACACCGGGGAGCTGTTTTTT.

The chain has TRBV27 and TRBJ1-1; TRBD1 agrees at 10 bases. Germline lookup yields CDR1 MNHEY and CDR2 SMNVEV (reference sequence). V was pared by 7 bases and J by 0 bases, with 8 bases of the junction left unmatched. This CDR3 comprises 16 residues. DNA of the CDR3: TGTGCCAGCACCCCAGGACAGGGGGAGCTGAACACTGAAGCTTTCTTT. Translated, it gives CASTPGQGELNTEAFF.

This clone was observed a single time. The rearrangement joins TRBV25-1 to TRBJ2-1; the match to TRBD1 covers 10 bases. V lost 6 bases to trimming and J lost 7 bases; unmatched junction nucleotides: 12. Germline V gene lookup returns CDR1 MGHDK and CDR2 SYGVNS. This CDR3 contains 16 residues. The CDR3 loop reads CASRSSGTGVLNEQFF. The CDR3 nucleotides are TGTGCCAGCAGATCTTCCGGGACAGGGGTATTAAATGAGCAGTTCTTC.

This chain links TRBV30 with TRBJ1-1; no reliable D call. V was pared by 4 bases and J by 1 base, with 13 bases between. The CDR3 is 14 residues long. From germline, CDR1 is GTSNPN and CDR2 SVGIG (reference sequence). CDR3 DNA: TGTGCCTGGAAGTGGGAGGGCCCGAACACTGAAGCTTTCTTT. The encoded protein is CAWKWEGPNTEAFF.

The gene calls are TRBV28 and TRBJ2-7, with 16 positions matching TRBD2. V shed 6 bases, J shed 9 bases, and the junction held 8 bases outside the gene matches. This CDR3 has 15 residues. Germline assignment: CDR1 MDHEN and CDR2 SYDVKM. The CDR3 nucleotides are TGTGCCAGCAGCTCCGGGACTAGCGGGAGGGTGGTGCAGTACTTC. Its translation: CASSSGTSGRVVQYF.

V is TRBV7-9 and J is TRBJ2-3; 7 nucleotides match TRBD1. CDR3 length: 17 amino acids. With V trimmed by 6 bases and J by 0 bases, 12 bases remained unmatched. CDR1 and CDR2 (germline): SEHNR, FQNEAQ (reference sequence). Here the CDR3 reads CASRSTRDRKSTDTQYF. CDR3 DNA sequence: TGTGCCAGCAGATCTACCCGGGACAGAAAAAGCACAGATACGCAGTATTTT.

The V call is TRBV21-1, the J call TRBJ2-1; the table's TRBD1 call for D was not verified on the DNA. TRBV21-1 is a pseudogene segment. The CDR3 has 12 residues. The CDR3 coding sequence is TGTGCCAGCAGCAAAGTGCTCAGGGAGCAGTTCTTC. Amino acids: CASSKVLREQFF.